This TCR beta chain is from a study of cytomegalovirus exposure and HLA in healthy donors. As for the study in general: A prior analysis found 117 million unique TCR beta sequences from 150 million to 200 million T cells.

13 Jbeta primers and 60 Vbeta primers were used for the PCR. Sequenced by immunoSEQ multiplex PCR; TCRdb stores in-frame clones only, minus some. The table records roughly 180,000 clones, about 77% of them present only once. Of note for this clone: What it binds is not known.

CDR1 and CDR2 from the germline V gene are SGHRS and YFSETQ. The CDR3 contains 15 residues. Trimming shortened V by 4 bases and J by 5 bases, and 19 bases separated the two germline ends. Study-wide results and limits: Prior analysis indicated that the majority of TCR beta V segments exhibited productivity approximately 87% or approximately 30% of the time.

The TCR originated in a woman aged 25 to 39 in good health and CMV-seropositive. Sequencing was done on a sample of PBMCs. The chain combines TRBV5-1 with TRBJ2-7; D perhaps matches TRBD1 (6 bases). The CDR3 here is CASSVWTEAVNEQYF. The CDR3 region has the DNA TGCGCCAGCAGCGTATGGACAGAGGCTGTTAACGAGCAGTACTTC.